The rows below give T cell receptor beta chains drawn from one sample of a study of blood T cell repertoires in COVID-19. Repertoires were generated with immunoSEQ multiplex PCR, while TCRdb's copy carries only in-frame clones and drops some. The data show around 400,000 clones, more than 75% seen once. Specimen: peripheral blood. Receptors were obtained from a woman between 55 and 75 years old with COVID-19, enrolled during active disease. CDR3s include the opening cysteine and the closing phenylalanine or tryptophan. The D gene is left open where the match is weak. Some rows mark clone size as missing; the rest say once, few, many or name a class of expanded clone.

abundance	d_gene	v_gene	j_gene	CDR3aa	CDR3nt
NA	NA	TRBV2	TRBJ2-7	CASSVEGYEQYF	TGTGCCAGCAGTGTGGAGGGTTACGAGCAGTACTTC
NA	TRBD1	TRBV7-8	TRBJ1-2	CASSRDRAGYTF	TGTGCCAGCAGCCGGGACAGGGCAGGCTACACCTTC
NA	TRBD2	TRBV28	TRBJ2-1	CASTGGGALSYNEQFF	TGTGCCAGCACCGGGGGGGGTGCCCTCTCCTACAATGAGCAGTTCTTC
NA	TRBD1	TRBV6-6	TRBJ1-2	CASSYDRVGVYGYTF	TGTGCCAGCAGTTACGACAGGGTAGGAGTCTATGGCTACACCTTC
few	NA	TRBV3-1/TRBV3-2	TRBJ1-1	CASRPRTDTEAFF	TGTGCCAGCAGACCTCGGACAGACACTGAAGCTTTCTTT
NA	NA	TRBV27	TRBJ2-7	CASSLNSPYEQYF	TGTGCCAGCAGTTTAAACAGTCCCTACGAGCAGTACTTC
NA	TRBD1	TRBV24-1	TRBJ1-2	CATSDRDRTYGYTF	TGTGCCACCAGTGACCGGGACAGGACCTATGGCTACACCTTC
NA	TRBD1	TRBV28	TRBJ1-2	CASSFPVGTGYGYTF	TGTGCCAGCAGTTTTCCGGTGGGGACAGGCTATGGCTACACCTTC
NA	NA	TRBV18	TRBJ2-3	CASSLEAGRGTDTQYF	TGTGCCAGCTCACTCGAGGCCGGGCGGGGCACAGATACGCAGTATTTT
NA	TRBD1	TRBV5-6	TRBJ1-5	CASSHRQGGRQPQHF	TGTGCCAGCAGCCATAGACAGGGAGGTCGTCAGCCCCAGCATTTT
NA	NA	TRBV30	TRBJ2-7	CAWSIGSPKYEQYF	TGTGCCTGGAGTATCGGGTCCCCAAAATACGAGCAGTACTTC
NA	TRBD2	TRBV10-3	TRBJ2-5	CAISESIKSGGETQYF	TGTGCCATCAGTGAGTCAATCAAGTCGGGGGGAGAGACCCAGTACTTC
NA	TRBD1	TRBV7-3	TRBJ1-4	CASSLLWTGLGGEKLFF	TGTGCCAGCAGCTTACTCTGGACAGGCCTCGGGGGTGAAAAACTGTTTTTT
NA	TRBD1	TRBV9	TRBJ1-3	CASTRTGLYSGNTIYF	TGTGCCAGCACTAGGACAGGACTATACTCTGGAAACACCATATATTTT
NA	TRBD2	TRBV3-1/TRBV3-2	TRBJ2-3	CASRQWLIGGDTQYF	TGTGCCAGCAGGCAGTGGCTCATCGGGGGGGATACGCAGTATTTT
NA	TRBD2	TRBV9	TRBJ2-7	CASSVLGGCTWTSVYF	TGTGCCAGCAGCGTATTAGGGGGTTGTACCTGGACTAGCGTGTACTTC
once	NA	TRBV6-5	TRBJ1-2	CASSYSGGSGGYTF	TGTGCCAGCAGTTACTCGGGGGGGAGCGGAGGCTACACCTTC
once	TRBD1	TRBV11-2	TRBJ2-5	CASSLAPPGTGGRETQYF	TGTGCCAGCAGCTTAGCCCCTCCCGGGACAGGGGGCCGGGAGACCCAGTACTTC
NA	NA	TRBV11-3	TRBJ2-5	CASSLSQQETQYF	TGTGCCAGCAGCTTATCTCAGCAAGAGACCCAGTACTTC
NA	NA	TRBV12-5	TRBJ1-4	CASALGAGATNEKLFF	TGTGCTAGTGCCCTTGGGGCGGGGGCAACTAATGAAAAACTGTTTTTT
NA	TRBD1	TRBV11-2	TRBJ1-2	CASSFTGTGLHGYTF	TGTGCCAGCAGCTTTACCGGGACAGGGCTTCATGGCTACACCTTC
few	TRBD1	TRBV24-1	TRBJ1-5	CATSDTDRGHDIANQPQHF	TGTGCCACCAGTGATACCGACAGGGGGCATGATATTGCAAATCAGCCCCAGCATTTT
NA	NA	TRBV6-5	TRBJ2-1	CASRITVHEQFF	TGTGCCAGCAGGATAACAGTCCATGAGCAGTTCTTC
NA	TRBD1	TRBV10-3	TRBJ1-4	CAISGQGTEKLFF	TGTGCCATCAGTGGACAGGGGACTGAAAAACTGTTTTTT
once	NA	TRBV2	TRBJ1-5	CASSVDSENQPQHF	TGTGCCAGCAGTGTGGACTCGGAGAATCAGCCCCAGCATTTT
NA	NA	TRBV28	TRBJ1-5	CASRYGGSHQPQHF	TGTGCCAGCAGGTACGGGGGATCCCATCAGCCCCAGCATTTT
NA	NA	TRBV5-1	TRBJ2-3	CASSGADTQYF	TGCGCCAGCAGCGGAGCGGATACGCAGTATTTT
NA	NA	TRBV9	TRBJ2-1	CASSTRGNDDEQFF	TGTGCCAGCAGTACTAGGGGGAACGACGATGAGCAGTTCTTC
NA	NA	TRBV4-2	TRBJ1-1	CASSPREGRQPLNTEAFF	TGTGCCAGCAGCCCACGAGAAGGGAGGCAGCCACTGAACACTGAAGCTTTCTTT
once	TRBD1	TRBV2	TRBJ2-7	CASSEAVGQGDYEQYF	TGTGCCAGCAGTGAAGCCGTAGGACAGGGAGACTACGAGCAGTACTTC
NA	NA	TRBV3-1/TRBV3-2	TRBJ1-1	CASSQAGEAFF	TGTGCCAGCAGCCAGGCAGGTGAAGCTTTCTTT
NA	TRBD1	TRBV5-6	TRBJ2-6	CASSARGRSGANVLTF	TGTGCCAGCAGCGCGAGGGGGCGCTCTGGGGCCAACGTCCTGACTTTC
NA	NA	TRBV6-5	TRBJ1-2	CASSYLASGGRRGYTF	TGTGCCAGCAGTTACCTTGCTTCAGGAGGGAGGCGTGGCTACACCTTC
NA	NA	TRBV18	TRBJ1-1	CASSPGGGPMNTEAFF	TGTGCCAGCTCCCCTGGGGGGGGTCCCATGAACACTGAAGCTTTCTTT
NA	NA	TRBV21-1	TRBJ2-7	CASRRGAGATRYEQYF	TGTGCCAGCAGACGAGGCGCGGGAGCAACACGCTACGAGCAGTACTTC
NA	TRBD1	TRBV6-1	TRBJ1-4	CASSEPGQGYEKLFF	TGTGCCAGCAGTGAGCCGGGACAGGGGTATGAAAAACTGTTTTTT
NA	TRBD1	TRBV6-1	TRBJ2-7	CASSERGQGLSIRSYEQYF	TGTGCCAGCAGTGAAAGGGGACAGGGTCTCAGCATTCGCTCCTACGAGCAGTACTTC
NA	NA	TRBV9	TRBJ1-3	CASKPQVAGNTIYF	TGTGCCAGCAAGCCCCAGGTGGCTGGAAACACCATATATTTT
NA	TRBD1	TRBV9	TRBJ2-1	CASSVAETGVTNEQFF	TGTGCCAGCAGCGTAGCCGAGACAGGGGTCACCAATGAGCAGTTCTTC
NA	NA	TRBV5-4	TRBJ1-1	CASSLTASATEAFF	TGTGCCAGCAGCTTGACAGCCTCCGCGACTGAAGCTTTCTTT
NA	NA	TRBV6-5	TRBJ1-4	CASSVLLKLFF	TGTGCCAGCAGCGTCCTTCTAAAACTGTTTTTT
NA	TRBD2	TRBV5-4	TRBJ2-7	CASSSGRGLNSYEQYF	TGTGCCAGCAGCTCCGGGAGGGGACTAAACTCCTACGAGCAGTACTTC
NA	NA	TRBV6-5	TRBJ1-1	CASSRSAANTEAFF	TGTGCCAGCAGCCGCTCGGCGGCGAACACTGAAGCTTTCTTT
NA	NA	TRBV7-2	TRBJ2-2	CASSLYGGVSTGELFF	TGTGCCAGCAGCTTATATGGGGGCGTGAGCACCGGGGAGCTGTTTTTT
NA	TRBD2	TRBV7-8	TRBJ2-7	CASSLAGGKTYEQYF	TGTGCCAGCAGCTTAGCGGGGGGGAAGACCTACGAGCAGTACTTC
NA	NA	TRBV10-1	TRBJ2-5	CASSEWTLGTQYF	TGCGCCAGCAGTGAATGGACTCTTGGGACCCAGTACTTC
NA	NA	TRBV19	TRBJ1-5	CASSHFATGNQPQHF	TGTGCCAGTAGTCACTTTGCAACTGGCAATCAGCCCCAGCATTTT
NA	TRBD1	TRBV6-5	TRBJ1-3	CASMVRDRAGNTIYF	TGTGCCAGCATGGTCCGGGACAGGGCTGGAAACACCATATATTTT
NA	NA	TRBV5-1	TRBJ1-3	CASSPRAHGSGNTIYF	TGCGCCAGCAGCCCGAGGGCCCACGGCTCTGGAAACACCATATATTTT
NA	NA	TRBV30	TRBJ1-1	CAFRPGVSGEAFF	TGTGCCTTCCGGCCAGGGGTCTCCGGTGAAGCTTTCTTT
NA	NA	TRBV5-3	TRBJ1-6	CARSLVAGSERGFTNSPLHF	TGTGCCAGAAGCTTGGTCGCGGGAAGTGAACGTGGATTTACGAATTCACCCCTCCACTTT
NA	NA	TRBV12-3/TRBV12-4	TRBJ1-1	CASSYGSNTEAFF	TGTGCCAGCAGTTACGGGTCGAACACTGAAGCTTTCTTT
NA	TRBD2	TRBV28	TRBJ2-3	CASSLLAGSPTDTQYF	TGTGCCAGCAGTTTACTAGCGGGGAGCCCCACAGATACGCAGTATTTT
NA	TRBD1	TRBV19	TRBJ2-1	CASSMIQGNEQFF	TGTGCCAGTAGTATGATACAGGGGAATGAGCAGTTCTTC
NA	NA	TRBV6-5	TRBJ1-4	CASSSPATNEKLFF	TGTGCCAGCAGTTCCCCTGCAACTAATGAAAAACTGTTTTTT
NA	NA	TRBV5-1	TRBJ2-5	CASSTSSGAQETQYF	TGCGCCAGCAGCACCTCTAGTGGGGCCCAAGAGACCCAGTACTTC
NA	TRBD1	TRBV2	TRBJ2-6	CASGGQGVGANVLTF	TGTGCCAGCGGGGGACAGGGGGTTGGGGCCAACGTCCTGACTTTC
NA	NA	TRBV10-2	TRBJ1-2	CASSEIRGGLYGYTF	TGCGCCAGCAGTGAGATAAGAGGAGGGCTCTATGGCTACACCTTC